This T cell receptor (beta chain) was found in a study of OX40 agonist ivuxolimab in advanced cancers. The CDR3 has 19 residues. Sequencing was performed with immunoSEQ multiplex PCR; in TCRdb, only in-frame clones are kept and a portion is missing. Of around 69,000 clones in the sample, 80% to 90% were seen once. The TCR comes from an adult with an advanced solid tumor such as melanoma, head and neck, liver or kidney cancer. The chain employs TRBV12-2 and TRBJ2-3; the table's D gene call, TRBD2, was not cross checked with the DNA. TRBV12-2 is shown as a pseudogene. The source material was CD4+ or CD8+ T cells sorted from blood, sampled in a trial of the OX40 agonist ivuxolimab. The chain's CDR3 is CASRPPGTSAPPWTDTQYF. CDR3 DNA: TGTGCAAGTCGCCCACCCGGGACTAGCGCTCCCCCTTGGACAGATACGCAGTATTTT.